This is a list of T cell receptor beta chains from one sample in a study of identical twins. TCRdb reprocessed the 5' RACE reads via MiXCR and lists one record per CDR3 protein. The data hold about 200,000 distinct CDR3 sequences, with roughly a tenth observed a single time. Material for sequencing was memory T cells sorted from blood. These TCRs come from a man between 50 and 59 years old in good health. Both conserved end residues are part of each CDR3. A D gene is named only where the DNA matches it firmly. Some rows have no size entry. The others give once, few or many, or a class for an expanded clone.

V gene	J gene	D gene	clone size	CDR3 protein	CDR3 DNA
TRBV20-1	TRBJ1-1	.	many	CSATSMGRNTEAFF	TGCAGTGCTACGTCGATGGGCCGAAACACTGAAGCTTTCTTT
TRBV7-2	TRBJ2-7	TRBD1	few	CASSFDRGVNYEQYF	TGTGCCAGCAGCTTCGACAGGGGGGTAAACTACGAGCAGTACTTC
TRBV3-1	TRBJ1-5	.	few	CASSQAENQPQHF	TGTGCCAGCAGCCAAGCAGAAAATCAGCCCCAGCATTTT
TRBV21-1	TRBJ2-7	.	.	CASSATGDSYCHEQYF	TGTGCCAGCAGCGCGACCGGGGACTCGTATTGCCACGAGCAGTACTTC
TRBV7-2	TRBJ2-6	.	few	CASSYSGSADVLTF	TGTGCCAGCAGCTACTCCGGGTCCGCCGACGTCCTGACTTTC
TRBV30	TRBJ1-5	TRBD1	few	CAWSVGTGNQPQHF	TGTGCCTGGAGTGTGGGGACAGGGAATCAGCCCCAGCATTTT
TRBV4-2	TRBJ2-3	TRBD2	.	CASSQDLAGADTLYF	TGTGCCAGCAGCCAAGATCTAGCGGGAGCGGATACGCTGTATTTT
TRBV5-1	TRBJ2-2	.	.	CASSLARGGRISGELFF	TGCGCCAGCAGCTTGGCCAGGGGGGGACGGATCTCCGGGGAGCTGTTTTTT
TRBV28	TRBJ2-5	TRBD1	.	CASSPGTVEAETQYF	TGTGCCAGCAGCCCAGGGACAGTTGAAGCGGAGACCCAGTACTTC
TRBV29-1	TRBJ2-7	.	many	CSGSQGMAYEQYF	TGCAGCGGGAGTCAGGGGATGGCCTACGAGCAGTACTTC
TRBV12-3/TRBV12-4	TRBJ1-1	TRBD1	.	CASSLGQSEAFF	TGTGCCAGCAGCCTGGGACAGTCTGAAGCTTTCTTT
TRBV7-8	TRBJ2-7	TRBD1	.	CASSFAVTGSYEQYF	TGTGCCAGCAGCTTCGCGGTGACAGGGTCCTACGAGCAGTACTTC
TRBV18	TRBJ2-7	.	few	CASSAGRSSYEQYF	TGTGCCAGCTCAGCCGGACGGTCCTCCTACGAGCAGTACTTC
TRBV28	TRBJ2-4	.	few	CASRYPSYF	TGTGCCAGCAGGTATCCCAGTTACTTC
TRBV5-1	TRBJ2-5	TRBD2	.	CASSRDAGGETQYF	TGCGCCAGCAGCCGTGACGCCGGGGGGGAGACCCAGTACTTC
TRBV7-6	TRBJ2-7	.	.	CASSYRDVFYEQYF	TGTGCCAGCAGCTACCGGGACGTCTTCTACGAGCAGTACTTC
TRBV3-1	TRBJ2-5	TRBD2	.	CASSHLAGVGETQYF	TGTGCCAGCAGCCACCTAGCGGGGGTGGGAGAGACCCAGTACTTC
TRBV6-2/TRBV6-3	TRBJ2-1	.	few	CASSYSRGREYGEQFF	TGTGCCAGCAGTTACTCGAGGGGGCGGGAGTATGGTGAGCAGTTCTTC
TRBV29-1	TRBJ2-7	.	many	CSVEDRGSYEQYF	TGCAGCGTTGAAGACAGGGGTTCCTACGAGCAGTACTTC
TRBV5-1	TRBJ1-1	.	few	CASSLEAMSRYTEAFF	TGCGCCAGCAGCTTGGAGGCGATGTCTAGGTACACTGAAGCTTTCTTT
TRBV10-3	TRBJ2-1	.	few	CAISEAGGNNEQFF	TGTGCCATCAGTGAGGCAGGGGGGAACAATGAGCAGTTCTTC
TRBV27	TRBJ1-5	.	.	CASTPTWGGPQHF	TGTGCCAGCACCCCAACATGGGGCGGACCCCAGCATTTT
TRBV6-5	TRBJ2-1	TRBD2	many	CASSPRPRLLAGYNEQFF	TGTGCCAGCAGCCCCCGCCCCCGCCTACTAGCGGGATACAATGAGCAGTTCTTC
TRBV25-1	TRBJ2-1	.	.	CASSRVHEQFF	TGTGCCAGCAGCAGAGTTCATGAGCAGTTCTTC
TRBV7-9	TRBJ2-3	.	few	CASSSTYTDTQYF	TGTGCCAGCAGCTCGACCTACACAGATACGCAGTATTTT
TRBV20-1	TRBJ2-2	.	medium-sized	CSAEGQNTGELFF	TGCAGTGCCGAGGGACAGAACACCGGGGAGCTGTTTTTT
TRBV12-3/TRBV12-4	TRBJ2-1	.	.	CASRGASNEQFF	TGTGCCAGCAGGGGGGCATCCAATGAGCAGTTCTTC
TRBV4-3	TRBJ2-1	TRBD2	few	CASSQDWVGRENYNEQFF	TGCGCCAGCAGCCAAGATTGGGTGGGGCGGGAGAACTACAATGAGCAGTTCTTC
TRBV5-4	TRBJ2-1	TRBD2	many	CASSSSGGAYNEQFF	TGTGCCAGCAGCTCGAGCGGGGGGGCTTACAATGAGCAGTTCTTC
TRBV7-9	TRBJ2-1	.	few	CASSPRWVRDGNEQFF	TGTGCCAGCAGCCCAAGGTGGGTCCGTGATGGCAATGAGCAGTTCTTC
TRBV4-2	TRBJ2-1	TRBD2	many	CASSQDSPAGLAGVSFFNEQFF	TGTGCCAGCAGCCAAGATAGCCCCGCGGGACTAGCGGGAGTAAGCTTCTTCAATGAGCAGTTCTTC